The rows below give T cell receptor beta chains drawn from one sample of a study of T cells after posttransplantation cyclophosphamide. TCRdb keeps only in-frame clones here, not all; method: immunoSEQ multiplex PCR. The sample includes about 40,000 clones, none of them occurring once. The specimen sequenced was PBMCs. The receptors here all came from a man younger than 45 in good health and a related stem cell transplant donor. Each CDR3 is given with its conserved first and last residue. The order of the fields is clone size, D gene, V gene, J gene, CDR3 DNA, CDR3 protein. A D gene is named only where the DNA matches it firmly. The size field is filled for only some rows; it gives once, few, many or a size class.

clone size: many; D gene: TRBD1; V gene: TRBV4-1; J gene: TRBJ1-4; CDR3 DNA: TGCGCCAGCAGCCAAGAGAGGGGACAGGGGAATGAAAAACTGTTTTTT; CDR3 protein: CASSQERGQGNEKLFF
clone size: many; D gene: TRBD2; V gene: TRBV7-9; J gene: TRBJ2-1; CDR3 DNA: TGTGCCAGCAGCTTACCTCCGGGGGGGGAAACGCGTTATGTGGATGAGCAGTTCTTC; CDR3 protein: CASSLPPGGETRYVDEQFF
clone size: many; D gene: NA; V gene: TRBV18; J gene: TRBJ1-2; CDR3 DNA: TGTGCCAGCTCACCGGAAGGGGGATGGGGCTACACCTTC; CDR3 protein: CASSPEGGWGYTF
clone size: many; D gene: TRBD2; V gene: TRBV12-3/TRBV12-4; J gene: TRBJ2-3; CDR3 DNA: TGTGCCAGCAGTCGGACTAGCGGGGGAATCACAGATACGCAGTATTTT; CDR3 protein: CASSRTSGGITDTQYF
clone size: few; D gene: NA; V gene: TRBV10-1; J gene: TRBJ1-1; CDR3 DNA: TGCGCCAGCAGTGAGTTGAAGGGTGTGAGAGGGAACACTGAAGCTTTCTTT; CDR3 protein: CASSELKGVRGNTEAFF
clone size: many; D gene: NA; V gene: TRBV5-1; J gene: TRBJ2-7; CDR3 DNA: TGCGCCAGCAGCTCAGGAACGGTCTCCTACGAGCAGTACTTC; CDR3 protein: CASSSGTVSYEQYF
clone size: few; D gene: NA; V gene: TRBV11-2; J gene: TRBJ2-3; CDR3 DNA: TGTGCCAGCAGGGGCGGACACGGACCCTTCACAGATACGCAGTATTTT; CDR3 protein: CASRGGHGPFTDTQYF
clone size: NA; D gene: TRBD1; V gene: TRBV25-1; J gene: TRBJ1-2; CDR3 DNA: TGTGCCAGCAGTGAATGGAGGGGACAGGGGGAAGGCTACACCTTC; CDR3 protein: CASSEWRGQGEGYTF
clone size: many; D gene: TRBD1; V gene: TRBV12-3/TRBV12-4; J gene: TRBJ1-1; CDR3 DNA: TGTGCCAGCAGTTTCCCAGGGGGCGAAGGTGAAGCTTTCTTT; CDR3 protein: CASSFPGGEGEAFF
clone size: NA; D gene: NA; V gene: TRBV5-4; J gene: TRBJ2-3; CDR3 DNA: TGTGCCAGCAGCTTCCCCCAGCGCCTCACAGATACGCAGTATTTT; CDR3 protein: CASSFPQRLTDTQYF
clone size: many; D gene: NA; V gene: TRBV4-3; J gene: TRBJ2-7; CDR3 DNA: TGCGCCAGCAGCCAAGGAGCTTCCTACGAGCAGTACTTC; CDR3 protein: CASSQGASYEQYF
clone size: many; D gene: TRBD1; V gene: TRBV6-2/TRBV6-3; J gene: TRBJ1-1; CDR3 DNA: TGTGCCAGCACAAATGACAGGGGGCGGTCGAACACTGAAGCTTTCTTT; CDR3 protein: CASTNDRGRSNTEAFF
clone size: many; D gene: NA; V gene: TRBV28; J gene: TRBJ2-2; CDR3 DNA: TGTGCCAGCAGTTTAGTTCCAGGATCCCTCACCGGGGAGCTGTTTTTT; CDR3 protein: CASSLVPGSLTGELFF
clone size: many; D gene: TRBD1; V gene: TRBV19; J gene: TRBJ1-2; CDR3 DNA: TGTGCCACCCATTCCCAGACAGGGAACTATGGCTACACCTTC; CDR3 protein: CATHSQTGNYGYTF
clone size: many; D gene: NA; V gene: TRBV6-1; J gene: TRBJ1-2; CDR3 DNA: TGTGCCAGCAGTGAAGCGGGTCGGGTTACCTATGGCTACACCTTC; CDR3 protein: CASSEAGRVTYGYTF
clone size: many; D gene: TRBD2; V gene: TRBV6-2/TRBV6-3; J gene: TRBJ2-1; CDR3 DNA: TGTGCCAGCAGTTCAGGGACTAGCGGGGCCCTCTTCTCCTACAATGAGCAGTTCTTC; CDR3 protein: CASSSGTSGALFSYNEQFF
clone size: many; D gene: TRBD1; V gene: TRBV6-4; J gene: TRBJ2-5; CDR3 DNA: TGTGCCAACTGGGACAGGATGAGGGGGACCCAGTACTTC; CDR3 protein: CANWDRMRGTQYF
clone size: many; D gene: TRBD1; V gene: TRBV5-1; J gene: TRBJ1-1; CDR3 DNA: TGCGCCAGCAGCTTGGGTGACAGGGCTACTGAAGCTTTCTTT; CDR3 protein: CASSLGDRATEAFF
clone size: many; D gene: NA; V gene: TRBV28; J gene: TRBJ2-1; CDR3 DNA: TGTGCCAGCAGTCCCTTAGGGGCTTACAATGAGCAGTTCTTC; CDR3 protein: CASSPLGAYNEQFF
clone size: many; D gene: TRBD2; V gene: TRBV7-3; J gene: TRBJ2-2; CDR3 DNA: TGTGCCAGCAGCCCTCTACCGGGACTAGCGGGGGTGAACACCGGGGAGCTGTTTTTT; CDR3 protein: CASSPLPGLAGVNTGELFF
clone size: many; D gene: TRBD1; V gene: TRBV5-1; J gene: TRBJ1-1; CDR3 DNA: TGCGCCAGCAGCCCGCAGGGGGCTAGAAATGAAGCTTTCTTT; CDR3 protein: CASSPQGARNEAFF
clone size: many; D gene: TRBD1; V gene: TRBV2; J gene: TRBJ2-7; CDR3 DNA: TGTGCCAGCAGGAGACAGGGGGACACCTACGAGCAGTACTTC; CDR3 protein: CASRRQGDTYEQYF
clone size: many; D gene: TRBD1; V gene: TRBV25-1; J gene: TRBJ2-7; CDR3 DNA: TGTGCCAGCAGTCCAACAGGGGGAGCGACCTACGAGCAGTACTTC; CDR3 protein: CASSPTGGATYEQYF
clone size: many; D gene: TRBD1; V gene: TRBV7-8; J gene: TRBJ2-6; CDR3 DNA: TGTGCCAGCAGCTTAAGAAGGGGGCGTGGGGCCAACGTCCTGACTTTC; CDR3 protein: CASSLRRGRGANVLTF
clone size: many; D gene: NA; V gene: TRBV5-1; J gene: TRBJ2-1; CDR3 DNA: TGCGCCAGCAGCTCGGACGGAGGGGGTGAGCAGTTCTTC; CDR3 protein: CASSSDGGGEQFF
clone size: many; D gene: TRBD2; V gene: TRBV7-3; J gene: TRBJ2-2; CDR3 DNA: TGTGCCAGCAGCTCGACTAGCGGGGGTACCGGGGAGCTGTTTTTT; CDR3 protein: CASSSTSGGTGELFF
clone size: NA; D gene: NA; V gene: TRBV4-1; J gene: TRBJ2-5; CDR3 DNA: TGCGCCAGCAGCCAAGAGGGACAGGCATCGGGAGGGGAGACCCAGTACTTC; CDR3 protein: CASSQEGQASGGETQYF
clone size: many; D gene: TRBD2; V gene: TRBV19; J gene: TRBJ2-1; CDR3 DNA: TGTGCCAGTAGTATAGTGGGGGGGTTAATCAATGAGCAGTTCTTC; CDR3 protein: CASSIVGGLINEQFF
clone size: many; D gene: NA; V gene: TRBV7-9; J gene: TRBJ1-1; CDR3 DNA: TGTGCCAGCAGCTTAGCAGAGGGTCTGGGCACTGAAGCTTTCTTT; CDR3 protein: CASSLAEGLGTEAFF
clone size: few; D gene: TRBD2; V gene: TRBV4-3; J gene: TRBJ2-3; CDR3 DNA: TGCGCCAGCAGCCCTAACGAGGGACTAGGTAGACCAGATACGCAGTATTTT; CDR3 protein: CASSPNEGLGRPDTQYF
clone size: many; D gene: TRBD1; V gene: TRBV5-1; J gene: TRBJ2-7; CDR3 DNA: TGCGCCAGCAGCTTGGAGGGACAGGGGTGGTACGAGCAGTACTTC; CDR3 protein: CASSLEGQGWYEQYF
clone size: many; D gene: NA; V gene: TRBV5-6; J gene: TRBJ1-6; CDR3 DNA: TGTGCCAGCAGCCCACCACAGGATAGCTCCTATAATTCACCCCTCCACTTT; CDR3 protein: CASSPPQDSSYNSPLHF
clone size: many; D gene: TRBD1; V gene: TRBV18; J gene: TRBJ1-4; CDR3 DNA: TGTGCCAGCTCACCACGAAGACAGGGGAGCGGGGAAAAACTGTTTTTT; CDR3 protein: CASSPRRQGSGEKLFF
clone size: NA; D gene: TRBD2; V gene: TRBV7-3; J gene: TRBJ2-3; CDR3 DNA: TGTGCCAGCAGTCCCACTAGCGGGCAAAGAAATACGCAGTATTTT; CDR3 protein: CASSPTSGQRNTQYF
clone size: many; D gene: TRBD1; V gene: TRBV5-1; J gene: TRBJ2-4; CDR3 DNA: TGCGCCAGCAGCCCCGATAACACCAACAGGGGGCTGGGCAAAAACATTCAGTACTTC; CDR3 protein: CASSPDNTNRGLGKNIQYF
clone size: many; D gene: NA; V gene: TRBV6-5; J gene: TRBJ2-5; CDR3 DNA: TGTGCCAGCAGCAGGGATGCAGAGACCCAGTACTTC; CDR3 protein: CASSRDAETQYF
clone size: many; D gene: NA; V gene: TRBV5-1; J gene: TRBJ1-1; CDR3 DNA: TGCGCCAGCAGCTTACGGACAGCCCCGAACACTGAAGCTTTCTTT; CDR3 protein: CASSLRTAPNTEAFF
clone size: many; D gene: TRBD1; V gene: TRBV7-9; J gene: TRBJ2-2; CDR3 DNA: TGTGCCAGCAGCTTAGTTACAGGGGCCAACACCGGGGAGCTGTTTTTT; CDR3 protein: CASSLVTGANTGELFF
clone size: many; D gene: NA; V gene: TRBV5-4; J gene: TRBJ1-6; CDR3 DNA: TGTGCCAGCAGCTTGGAGACATTCCCACCCCTCCACTTT; CDR3 protein: CASSLETFPPLHF
clone size: many; D gene: TRBD2; V gene: TRBV5-1; J gene: TRBJ2-7; CDR3 DNA: TGCGCCAGCAGCTTGACTAGCGGGGTCTACGAGCAGTACTTC; CDR3 protein: CASSLTSGVYEQYF
clone size: many; D gene: NA; V gene: TRBV10-3; J gene: TRBJ1-5; CDR3 DNA: TGTGCCATCAGTGAGTCTGCAGGTTATAGCAATCAGCCCCAGCATTTT; CDR3 protein: CAISESAGYSNQPQHF
clone size: many; D gene: NA; V gene: TRBV12-3/TRBV12-4; J gene: TRBJ2-1; CDR3 DNA: TGTGCCAGCAGTTTACGGGGGGCGGGCAATGAGCAGTTCTTC; CDR3 protein: CASSLRGAGNEQFF
clone size: NA; D gene: TRBD1; V gene: TRBV28; J gene: TRBJ1-1; CDR3 DNA: TGTGCCAGCATACCAAACAGGGGAGGGGCTTTCTTT; CDR3 protein: CASIPNRGGAFF
clone size: many; D gene: NA; V gene: TRBV12-3/TRBV12-4; J gene: TRBJ1-5; CDR3 DNA: TGTGCCAGCAGTTTATGGGGCTCGCATCAGCCCCAGCATTTT; CDR3 protein: CASSLWGSHQPQHF
clone size: many; D gene: NA; V gene: TRBV10-1; J gene: TRBJ2-1; CDR3 DNA: TGCGCCAGCAGTGACCCACTTGGTGAGCAGTTCTTC; CDR3 protein: CASSDPLGEQFF
clone size: many; D gene: NA; V gene: TRBV7-9; J gene: TRBJ2-6; CDR3 DNA: TGTGCCAGCAGCTTTGAGGGTTCTGGGGCCAACGTCCTGACTTTC; CDR3 protein: CASSFEGSGANVLTF
clone size: many; D gene: NA; V gene: TRBV6-2/TRBV6-3; J gene: TRBJ2-1; CDR3 DNA: TGTGCCAGCAGTTACTTCTGGGCTGAGCAGTTCTTC; CDR3 protein: CASSYFWAEQFF
clone size: few; D gene: NA; V gene: TRBV6-5; J gene: TRBJ1-2; CDR3 DNA: TGTGCCAGCAGTTACGAGGGGCTCGGCTACACCTTC; CDR3 protein: CASSYEGLGYTF
clone size: many; D gene: TRBD1; V gene: TRBV19; J gene: TRBJ1-5; CDR3 DNA: TGTGCCAGTAGTTCCCCGGGACAGTTTACGATTCAGCCCCAGCATTTT; CDR3 protein: CASSSPGQFTIQPQHF
clone size: many; D gene: NA; V gene: TRBV7-9; J gene: TRBJ1-1; CDR3 DNA: TGTGCCAGCTCGTCAGGAAGCCTAACTTTCGAAGCTTTCTTT; CDR3 protein: CASSSGSLTFEAFF
clone size: few; D gene: TRBD2; V gene: TRBV5-1; J gene: TRBJ2-3; CDR3 DNA: TGCGCCAGCAGCTGGGGACTAGCGGGGGACCCAAGCGACACAGATACGCAGTATTTT; CDR3 protein: CASSWGLAGDPSDTDTQYF
clone size: many; D gene: NA; V gene: TRBV5-4; J gene: TRBJ1-1; CDR3 DNA: TGTGCCAGCTGTCGTCAGGGGAACACTGAAGCTTTCTTT; CDR3 protein: CASCRQGNTEAFF
clone size: many; D gene: NA; V gene: TRBV7-2; J gene: TRBJ1-3; CDR3 DNA: TGTGCCAGCAGCTTAGGGGGCCTCGCTGGAAACACCATATATTTT; CDR3 protein: CASSLGGLAGNTIYF
clone size: many; D gene: TRBD1; V gene: TRBV29-1; J gene: TRBJ1-1; CDR3 DNA: TGCAGCGTGGACAGGGGTGCGGGGTCGGCGTTT; CDR3 protein: CSVDRGAGSAF